A selection of T cell receptor beta chains follows, all from one sample in a study of T cells after yellow fever vaccination. TCRdb reprocessed the 5' RACE reads with MiXCR, giving one entry per CDR3 protein. The sample includes about 320,000 distinct CDR3 sequences, approximately 4.3% of them seen just once. The specimen comprised PBMCs, sampled 15 days after the yellow fever booster vaccination. These receptors were taken from a man younger than 35 who received the YFV17D yellow fever vaccine. The conserved cysteine and the conserved F or W are not part of the CDR3 here. Fields, in order: D gene, V gene, CDR3 protein. The D gene is left open where the match is weak.

.,TRBV4-1,ASTPFVGSPLH
.,TRBV12-3/TRBV12-4,ASSWGLGSDTQY
.,TRBV4-2,ASSQEVSKQPQH
TRBD1,TRBV11-2,ASSLSGTGFYLS
.,TRBV6-6,ASSTRDTQY
TRBD1,TRBV4-1,ASRGPGQGIYEQY
TRBD1,TRBV12-3/TRBV12-4,ASRPPGQGTYNEQF
.,TRBV12-3/TRBV12-4,ASGGVAADTQY
.,TRBV29-1,SAQGFQETQY
.,TRBV4-3,ASSRTVAVRGNTIY
.,TRBV4-1,ASSERHVSNQPQH
.,TRBV2,ASASTDTQY
TRBD1,TRBV6-1,ASRGRGSYNEQF
.,TRBV5-1,ASSPGSDRQETQY
.,TRBV5-4,ASSDRTSYEQY
.,TRBV7-3,ASRRGLDYGYT
.,TRBV2,ASSPSGLRGYT
TRBD1,TRBV30,AWGQGMSAF
.,TRBV21-1,ASSAVYGGRGNQPQH
TRBD1,TRBV7-2,ASSLAGQGRNYGYT
.,TRBV6-1,ASSEERTRAQPQH
TRBD1,TRBV9,ASSFGTALTDTQY
.,TRBV29-1,SVSGNTGELF
.,TRBV5-1,ASSLQARAVNEQF
TRBD2,TRBV12-3/TRBV12-4,ASSPEASGAETQY
.,TRBV20-1,SAREGPSDNEQF
TRBD1,TRBV7-7,ASSRDRENTIY
.,TRBV7-2,ASSSDPIMNTEAF
.,TRBV11-2,ASSLRGLGTDTQY
.,TRBV24-1,ATSAGEVAGELF